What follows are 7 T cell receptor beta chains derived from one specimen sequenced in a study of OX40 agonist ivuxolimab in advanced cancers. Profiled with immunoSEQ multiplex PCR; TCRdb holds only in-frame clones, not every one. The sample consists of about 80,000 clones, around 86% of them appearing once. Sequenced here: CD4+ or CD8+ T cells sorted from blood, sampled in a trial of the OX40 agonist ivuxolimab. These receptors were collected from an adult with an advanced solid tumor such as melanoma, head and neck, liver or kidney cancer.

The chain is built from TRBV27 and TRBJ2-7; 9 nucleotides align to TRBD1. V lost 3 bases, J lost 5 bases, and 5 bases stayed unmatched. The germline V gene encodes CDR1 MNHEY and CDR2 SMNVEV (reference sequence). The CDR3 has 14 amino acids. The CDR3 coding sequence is TGTGCCAGCAGTTTGGGGACAGGGTCCGACGAGCAGTACTTC. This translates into CASSLGTGSDEQYF.

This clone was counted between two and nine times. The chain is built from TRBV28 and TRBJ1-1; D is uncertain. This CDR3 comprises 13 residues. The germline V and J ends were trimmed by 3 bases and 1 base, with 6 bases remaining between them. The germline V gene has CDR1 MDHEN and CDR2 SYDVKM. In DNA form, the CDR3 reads TGTGCCAGCAGTTTTAAAAGGAACACTGAAGCTTTCTTT. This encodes CASSFKRNTEAFF.

For the CDR3, the DNA is TGTGCCTGGAGTGCGACAGGAGATACGCAGTATTTT. Its protein product is CAWSATGDTQYF. The chain uses TRBV30 and TRBJ2-3, with D perhaps matching TRBD1 (6 bases). This CDR3 contains 12 residues. Germline CDR1 is GTSNPN and CDR2 is SVGIG (reference sequence). V was shortened by 1 base and J by 5 bases, with 7 bases between the two germline ends.

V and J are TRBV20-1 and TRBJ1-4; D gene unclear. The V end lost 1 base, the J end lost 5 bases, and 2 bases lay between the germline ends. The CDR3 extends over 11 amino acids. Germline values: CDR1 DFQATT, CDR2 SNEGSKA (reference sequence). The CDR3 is CSARVNEKLFF. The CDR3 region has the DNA TGCAGTGCTAGAGTAAATGAAAAACTGTTTTTT.

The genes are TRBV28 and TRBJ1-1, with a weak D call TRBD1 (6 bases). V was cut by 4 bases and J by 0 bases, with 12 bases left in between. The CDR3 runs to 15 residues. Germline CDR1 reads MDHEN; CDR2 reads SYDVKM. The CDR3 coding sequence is TGTGCCAGCAGTTGGGGACACAGCCTGAACACTGAAGCTTTCTTT. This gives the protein CASSWGHSLNTEAFF.

CDR3 coding DNA: TGTGCCAGTAAGGGAAGCGACAGGGGAGGTAACGAGCAGTACTTC. It translates to CASKGSDRGGNEQYF. The chain is built from TRBV6-5 and TRBJ2-7, with 8 bases fitting TRBD1. In germline, CDR1 is MNHEY, CDR2 SVGAGI. The V gene end was trimmed by 9 bases and the J gene end by 5 bases; junction bases not matched to a gene: 15. The CDR3 consists of 15 residues.

The CDR3 DNA reads as TGCGCCAGCAAGGTAGCGGGAGGAGAGACCCAGTACTTC. Protein product: CASKVAGGETQYF. The chain couples TRBV10-2 to TRBJ2-5; 10 bases are shared with TRBD2. V was clipped by 7 bases and J by 4 bases; unmatched bases: 3. Germline V CDR1 and CDR2: WSHSY, SAAADI. This CDR3 contains 13 residues.